The clone carrying this T cell receptor (beta chain) was recorded only once. Its antigen is not identified. This specimen belongs to a study of T cells in Graves' hyperthyroidism and ophthalmopathy. If no ophthalmopathy progression occurred within 18 months, Graves' hyperthyroidism was stable. Diagnostic assessment was based on clinical symptoms, serum thyroxine and TRAb, thyroid ultrasound and orbital computed tomography. Amplification yielded TCR beta CDR3 regions, with RNA transcripts as the source. HTBI primers were the set used in a first-round RT-PCR of the TCR CDR3. One entry per CDR3 protein, called by TCRdb with MiXCR from the multiplex PCR reads. The sample has fewer than 650,000 distinct CDR3 sequences, approximately 14% seen once. Study conclusions and caveats: Among thyroid clonotypes expanded above 0.001, most also appeared in blood. Patients with ophthalmopathy were separated from those with stable hyperthyroidism by a 13 V-J model.

The ends lost 0 bases at V and 8 bases at J; junction bases unmatched: 9. The CDR3 is made up of 16 amino acids. CDR1 is SGHRS, CDR2 YFSETQ, per germline. The chain couples TRBV5-1 to TRBJ2-1; 9 bases fit TRBD2. The source is a woman in her thirties or forties with Graves' hyperthyroidism. Sequenced input: blood. The CDR3, as DNA: TGCGCCAGCAGCTTGGTGGCGGGAGGGCCCTCGGATGAGCAGTTCTTC. Translating it yields CASSLVAGGPSDEQFF. The variable domain in full, completed from reference TRBV5-1 and TRBJ2-1, reads KAGVTQTPRYLIKTRGQQVTLSCSPISGHRSVSWYQQTPGQGLQFLFEYFSETQRNKGNFPGRFSGRQFSNSRSEMNVSTLELGDSALYLCASSLVAGGPSDEQFFGPGTRLTVL.